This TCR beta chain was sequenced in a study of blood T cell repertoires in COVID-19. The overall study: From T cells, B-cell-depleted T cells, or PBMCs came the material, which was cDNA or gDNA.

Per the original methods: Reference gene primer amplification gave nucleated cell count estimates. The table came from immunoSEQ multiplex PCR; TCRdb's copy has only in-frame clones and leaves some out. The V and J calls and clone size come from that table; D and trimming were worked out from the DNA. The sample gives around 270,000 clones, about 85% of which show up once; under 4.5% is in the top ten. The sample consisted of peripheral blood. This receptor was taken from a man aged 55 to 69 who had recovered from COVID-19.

The CDR3 region has the DNA TGTGCCAGCAGCTTGGCAGGGCGCTCCTACGAGCAGTACTTC. Translation gives CASSLAGRSYEQYF. The chain carries TRBV5-4 and TRBJ2-7; weak D call: TRBD1 (5 bases). This CDR3 has 14 amino acids. Between the trimmed V and J ends, which lost 0 bases and 0 bases, there was a span of 7 bases. CDR1 and CDR2 (germline): SGHNT, YYREEE (reference sequence).